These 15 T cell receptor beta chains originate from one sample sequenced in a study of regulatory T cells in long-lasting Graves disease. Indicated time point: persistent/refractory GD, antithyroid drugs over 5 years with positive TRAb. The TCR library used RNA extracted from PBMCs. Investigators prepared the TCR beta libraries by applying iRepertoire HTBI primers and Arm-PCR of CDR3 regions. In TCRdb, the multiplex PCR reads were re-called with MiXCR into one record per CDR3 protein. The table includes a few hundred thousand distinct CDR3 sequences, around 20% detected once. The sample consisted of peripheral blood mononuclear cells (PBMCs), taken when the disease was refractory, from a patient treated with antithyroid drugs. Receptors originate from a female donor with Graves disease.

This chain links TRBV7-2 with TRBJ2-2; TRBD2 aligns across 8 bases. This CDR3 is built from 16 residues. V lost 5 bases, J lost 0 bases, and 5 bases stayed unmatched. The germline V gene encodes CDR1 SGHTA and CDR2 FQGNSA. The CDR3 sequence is CASSPREATNTGELFF. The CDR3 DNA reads TGTGCCAGCAGCCCGCGGGAGGCCACGAACACCGGGGAGCTGTTTTTT.

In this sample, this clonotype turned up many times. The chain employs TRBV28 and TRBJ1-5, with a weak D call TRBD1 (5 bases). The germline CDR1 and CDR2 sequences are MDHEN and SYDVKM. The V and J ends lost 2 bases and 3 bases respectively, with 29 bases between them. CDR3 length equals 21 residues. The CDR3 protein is CASSLGAPRVVRDGNNQPQHF. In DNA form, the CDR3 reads TGTGCCAGCAGTTTAGGGGCGCCCCGGGTCGTACGGGACGGCAACAATCAGCCCCAGCATTTT.

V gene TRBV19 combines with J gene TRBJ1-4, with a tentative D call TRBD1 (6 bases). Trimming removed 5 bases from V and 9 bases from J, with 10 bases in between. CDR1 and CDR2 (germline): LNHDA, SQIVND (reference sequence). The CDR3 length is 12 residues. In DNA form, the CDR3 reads TGTGCCAGTAGTCCGGACAGAAAAAAACTGTTTTTT. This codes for CASSPDRKKLFF.

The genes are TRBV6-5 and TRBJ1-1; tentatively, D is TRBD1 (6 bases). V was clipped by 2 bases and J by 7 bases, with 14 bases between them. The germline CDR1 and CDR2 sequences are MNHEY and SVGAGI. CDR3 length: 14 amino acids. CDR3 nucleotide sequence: TGTGCCAGCAGTTACAACAGGGCTATGGATGAAGCTTTCTTT. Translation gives CASSYNRAMDEAFF.

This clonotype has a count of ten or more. The CDR3 region is CASSLPQRGETQYF. The DNA of the CDR3 is TGTGCCAGCAGTTTACCCCAACGGGGAGAGACCCAGTACTTC. This chain connects TRBV28 to TRBJ2-5, with TRBD2 as a possible D gene (5 bases). CDR3 size: 14 residues. With 2 bases removed from V and 4 bases from J, the gap between germline ends came to 11 bases. Germline-derived CDR1 and CDR2 are MDHEN and SYDVKM.

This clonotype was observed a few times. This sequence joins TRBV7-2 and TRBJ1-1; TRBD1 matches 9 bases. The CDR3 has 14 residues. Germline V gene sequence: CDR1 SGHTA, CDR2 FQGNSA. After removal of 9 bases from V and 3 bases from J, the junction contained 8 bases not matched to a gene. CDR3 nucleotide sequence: TGTGCCAGTACGAACAGGGGGCGCGACACTGAAGCTTTCTTT. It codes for CASTNRGRDTEAFF.

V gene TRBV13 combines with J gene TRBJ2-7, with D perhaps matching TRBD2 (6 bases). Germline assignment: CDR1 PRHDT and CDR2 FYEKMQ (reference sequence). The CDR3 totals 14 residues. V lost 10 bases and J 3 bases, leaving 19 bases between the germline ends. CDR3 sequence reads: CATFKWGGHYEQYF. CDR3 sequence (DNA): TGTGCCACTTTTAAGTGGGGAGGACACTACGAGCAGTACTTC.

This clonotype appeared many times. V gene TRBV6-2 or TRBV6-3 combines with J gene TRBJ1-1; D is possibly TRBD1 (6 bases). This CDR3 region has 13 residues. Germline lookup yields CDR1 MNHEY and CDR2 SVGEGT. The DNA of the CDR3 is TGTGCGATCGGGCAGGGGATTTTCACTGAAGCTTTCTTT. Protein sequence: CAIGQGIFTEAFF.

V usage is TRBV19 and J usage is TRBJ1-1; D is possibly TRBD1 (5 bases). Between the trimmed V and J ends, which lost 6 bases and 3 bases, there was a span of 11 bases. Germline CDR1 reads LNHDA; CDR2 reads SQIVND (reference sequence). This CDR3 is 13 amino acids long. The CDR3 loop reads CASSPRVDTEAFF. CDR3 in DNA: TGTGCCAGTAGCCCCAGGGTTGACACTGAAGCTTTCTTT.

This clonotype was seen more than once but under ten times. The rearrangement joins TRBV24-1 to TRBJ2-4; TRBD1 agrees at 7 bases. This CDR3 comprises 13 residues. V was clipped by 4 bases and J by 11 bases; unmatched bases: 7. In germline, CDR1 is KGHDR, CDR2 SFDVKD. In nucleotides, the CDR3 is TGTGCCACCAGTGACCAGACAGGGTTCGTTCAGTACTTC. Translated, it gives CATSDQTGFVQYF.

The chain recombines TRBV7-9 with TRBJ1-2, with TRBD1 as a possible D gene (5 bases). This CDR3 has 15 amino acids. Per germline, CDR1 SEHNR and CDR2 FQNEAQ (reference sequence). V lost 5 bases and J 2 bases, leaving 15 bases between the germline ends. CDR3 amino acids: CASSQQAGDNYGYTF. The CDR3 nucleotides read TGTGCCAGCAGCCAACAAGCCGGGGACAACTATGGCTACACCTTC.

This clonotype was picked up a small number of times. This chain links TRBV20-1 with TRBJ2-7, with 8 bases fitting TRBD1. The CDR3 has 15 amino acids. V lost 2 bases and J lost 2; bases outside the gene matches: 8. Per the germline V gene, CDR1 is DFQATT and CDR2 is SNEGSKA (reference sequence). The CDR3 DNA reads TGCAGTGCTAGATCCAAAGAGACAGGGGCCTACGAGCAGTACTTC. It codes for CSARSKETGAYEQYF.

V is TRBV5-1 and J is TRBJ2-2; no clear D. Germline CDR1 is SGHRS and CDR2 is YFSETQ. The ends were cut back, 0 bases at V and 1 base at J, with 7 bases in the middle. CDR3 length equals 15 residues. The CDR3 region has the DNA TGCGCCAGCAGCTTGGCCGAGAAGAACACCGGGGAGCTGTTTTTT. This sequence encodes CASSLAEKNTGELFF.

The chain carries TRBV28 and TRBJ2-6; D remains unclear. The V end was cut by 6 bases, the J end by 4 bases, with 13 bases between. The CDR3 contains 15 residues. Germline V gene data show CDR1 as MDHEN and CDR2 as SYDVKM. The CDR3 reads CASSAPGPGANVLTF. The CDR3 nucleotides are TGTGCCAGCAGCGCACCTGGTCCGGGGGCCAACGTCCTGACTTTC.

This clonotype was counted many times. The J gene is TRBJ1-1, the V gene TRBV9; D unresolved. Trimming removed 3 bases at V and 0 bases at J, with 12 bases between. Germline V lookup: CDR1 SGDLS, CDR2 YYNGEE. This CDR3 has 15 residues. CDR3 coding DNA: TGTGCCAGCAGCGCGGACTCCGAGCTGAACACTGAAGCTTTCTTT. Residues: CASSADSELNTEAFF.